This T cell receptor (beta chain) was sequenced during a study of blood T cell repertoires in COVID-19. Study overall: COVID-19 samples collected from the United States, Italy and Spain covered acute and convalescent phases. PBMCs, B-cell-depleted T cells, or T cells provided the cDNA or gDNA that made up the material.

Seattle's enrolled individuals joined amid active infection and were then monitored longitudinally. The CDR3 runs to 15 residues. The germline CDR1 and CDR2 sequences are MNHEY and SMNVEV (reference sequence). Trimming left V 9 bases short and J 1 base short, with 18 bases between. Original processing methods: It was from reference gene primer amplification that nucleated cell counts were estimated. Clones were sequenced by immunoSEQ multiplex PCR, and TCRdb holds only the in-frame ones, with some missing. V and J calls and clone size come straight from that table; D and trimming were deduced from the DNA. The data show 200,000 to 250,000 clones, with around 90% seen just once and roughly 2.5% held by the top ten.

The source material was peripheral blood. The sequence came from a man aged 30 to 45 with COVID-19, enrolled during active disease. J is TRBJ1-1 and V is TRBV27; D is ambiguous. The CDR3 bases are TGTGCCAGTTATCGGCCTGGGAGGGCGAACACTGAAGCTTTCTTT. Translating gives CASYRPGRANTEAFF.